This entry is about one TCR beta chain. The sample is drawn from a study of cytomegalovirus exposure and HLA in healthy donors. CDR1 SNHLY and CDR2 FYNNEI come from the germline V gene. The CDR3 consists of 13 residues. Germline trimming cut 7 bases from V and 3 bases from J; bases unmatched to any gene: 5. Both 60 Vbeta primers and 13 Jbeta primers went into the PCR. Libraries were prepared by immunoSEQ multiplex PCR; TCRdb keeps only in-frame clonotypes and omits some of them. The sample has tens of thousands of clones; 70% to 85% are singletons. This clonotype was sampled from a middle-aged woman in good health and CMV-seropositive. The J gene is TRBJ1-2, the V gene TRBV2, with 7 bases that match TRBD1. Specimen: PBMCs. The CDR3 DNA follows: TGTGCCAGCATCGGCAGGGGGTACTATGGCTACACCTTC. Translated: CASIGRGYYGYTF.